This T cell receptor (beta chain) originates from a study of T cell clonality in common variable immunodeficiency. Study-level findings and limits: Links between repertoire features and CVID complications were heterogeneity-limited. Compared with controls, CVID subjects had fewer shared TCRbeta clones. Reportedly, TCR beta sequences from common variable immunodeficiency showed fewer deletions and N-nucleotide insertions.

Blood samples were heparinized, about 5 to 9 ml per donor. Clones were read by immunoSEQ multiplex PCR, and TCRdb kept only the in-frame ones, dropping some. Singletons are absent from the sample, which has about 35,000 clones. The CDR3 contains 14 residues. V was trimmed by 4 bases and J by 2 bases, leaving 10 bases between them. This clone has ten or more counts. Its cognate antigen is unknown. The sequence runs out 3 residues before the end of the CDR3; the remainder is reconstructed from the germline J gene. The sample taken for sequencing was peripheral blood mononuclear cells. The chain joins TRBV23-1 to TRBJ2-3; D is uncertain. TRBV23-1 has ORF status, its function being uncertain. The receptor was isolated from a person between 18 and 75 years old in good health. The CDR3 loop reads CASSRPPHTDTQYF. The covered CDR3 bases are TGCGCCAGCAGTCGGCCCCCCCACACAGATACG.